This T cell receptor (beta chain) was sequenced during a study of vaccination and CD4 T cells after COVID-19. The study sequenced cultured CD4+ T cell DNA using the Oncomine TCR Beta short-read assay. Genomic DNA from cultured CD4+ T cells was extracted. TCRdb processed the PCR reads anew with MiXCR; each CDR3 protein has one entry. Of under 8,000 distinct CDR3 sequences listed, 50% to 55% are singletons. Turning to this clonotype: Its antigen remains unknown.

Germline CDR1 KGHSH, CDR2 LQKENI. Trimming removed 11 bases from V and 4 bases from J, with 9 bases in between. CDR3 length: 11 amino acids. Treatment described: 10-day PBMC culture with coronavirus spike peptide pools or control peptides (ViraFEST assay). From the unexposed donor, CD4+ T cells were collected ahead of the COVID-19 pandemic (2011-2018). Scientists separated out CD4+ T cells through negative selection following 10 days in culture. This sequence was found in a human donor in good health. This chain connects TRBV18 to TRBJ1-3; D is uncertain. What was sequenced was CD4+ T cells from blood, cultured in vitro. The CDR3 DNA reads TGTGCCTCCGGGCCGGGAAACACCATATATTTT. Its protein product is CASGPGNTIYF.